This passage covers 13 T cell receptor beta chains from one sample sequenced in a study of long-term antiretroviral therapy in people with HIV (dated 2022 in TCRdb). The immunoSEQ hsTCRB v3.0 assay was used at survey level resolution to sequence the TRB variable region. TCRdb took over this immuneACCESS table, retaining in-frame rearrangements with V and J assigned. Such tables are incomplete; in checked studies, under half of the missing clones stem from an unresolved V gene, and the remainder is unexplained. For this sample there are about 21,000 clones; 82% appear just once. The ten largest make up more than 8% of the sample. The sequenced sample was unsorted PBMCs, obtained at the start of antiretroviral therapy. These receptors were taken from a man aged 50-60 years with HIV.

The chain employs TRBV30 and TRBJ2-7, with 9 bases that match TRBD2. This CDR3 is built from 20 residues. From germline, CDR1 is GTSNPN and CDR2 SVGIG (reference sequence). The V and J ends lost 3 bases and 2 bases, in that order; junction bases with no gene match: 23. CDR3 in DNA: TGTGCCTGGAGGCCCTCCCGACTAGCGGAGAAAGCCTTCTTGCCCTACGAGCAGTACTTC. Translating it yields CAWRPSRLAEKAFLPYEQYF.

This chain uses TRBV11-2 with TRBJ1-4; D gene uncertain. This CDR3 spans 13 amino acids. Germline V gene data show CDR1 as SGHAT and CDR2 as FQNNGV. The V end lost 4 bases, the J end lost 7 bases, and 10 bases lay between the germline ends. The CDR3 DNA is TGTGCCAGCAGCTATCGGACGGGTGAAAAACTGTTTTTT. Its translation is CASSYRTGEKLFF.

The rearrangement links TRBV29-1 to TRBJ2-1; perhaps TRBD2 as D (5 bases). Germline-derived CDR1 and CDR2 are SQVTM and ANQGSEA. The CDR3 has 14 amino acids. The CDR3 coding sequence is TGCAGTGGCCTCGGGGAGAGCTCCTACAATGAGCAGTTCTTC. It is translated as CSGLGESSYNEQFF.

The CDR3, as DNA: TGTGCCAGCAGCTTTACAGGGGGTTCACCCCTCCACTTT. Translated, it gives CASSFTGGSPLHF. This chain uses TRBV7-6 with TRBJ1-6; TRBD1 matches 8 bases. The CDR3 consists of 13 residues. Losses at the gene ends were 3 bases for V and 9 bases for J; bases not matched to a gene: 1. Looked up from germline, CDR1 is SGHVS and CDR2 is FNYEAQ.

The rearrangement links TRBV30 to TRBJ2-7, with 8 bases lining up with TRBD1. V lost 2 bases and J lost 5; bases outside the gene matches: 11. CDR1 is GTSNPN and CDR2 is SVGIG in the germline V gene (reference sequence). This CDR3 is built from 15 residues. In DNA form, the CDR3 reads TGTGCCTGGAGTCCAAAGGACAGGGCTTCCGACGAGCAGTACTTC. Translating gives CAWSPKDRASDEQYF.

The chain joins TRBV2 to TRBJ2-7; D possibly corresponds to TRBD1 (6 bases). CDR3 length: 15 amino acids. The V end was cut by 4 bases, the J end by 1 base, with 14 bases between. Germline lookup yields CDR1 SNHLY and CDR2 FYNNEI. In DNA, the CDR3 is TGTGCCAGCAGTGTATCCAGGGGCGTTTCCTACGAGCAGTACTTC. This sequence encodes CASSVSRGVSYEQYF.

This clone was counted a single time. This CDR3 is CASSLESLQVNEKLFF. DNA for the CDR3: TGTGCCAGCAGCTTAGAATCTCTGCAGGTTAATGAAAAACTGTTTTTT. This chain links TRBV7-9 with TRBJ1-4; D gene ambiguous. The V end was cut by 1 base, the J end by 4 bases, with 13 bases between. CDR1 and CDR2 from the germline V gene are SEHNR and FQNEAQ (reference sequence). The CDR3 sequence is 16 residues long.

This chain connects TRBV6-6 to TRBJ2-5; the D gene is possibly TRBD1 (5 bases). V was trimmed by 7 bases and J by 4 bases, leaving 13 bases between them. This CDR3 is built from 13 residues. The V gene's germline CDR1 is MNHNY and CDR2 SVGAGI (reference sequence). CDR3 bases: TGTGCCAGCATAAATCAGGGCCGAGAGACCCAGTACTTC. Translating gives CASINQGRETQYF.

This chain uses TRBV4-1 with TRBJ1-3, with D tentatively TRBD1 (5 bases). Germline values: CDR1 MGHRA, CDR2 YSYEKL. CDR3 length: 15 amino acids. The V gene lost 4 bases and the J gene lost 1 base, with 11 bases spanning the gap. CDR3 residues: CASSRRVISGNTIYF. The CDR3 bases are TGCGCCAGCAGCCGCAGGGTGATTTCTGGAAACACCATATATTTT.

The rearrangement uses TRBV2 and TRBJ2-1, with TRBD2 as a possible D gene (7 bases). The V gene's germline CDR1 is SNHLY and CDR2 FYNNEI. V was pared by 5 bases and J by 9 bases, with 14 bases between. This CDR3 has 13 amino acids. The CDR3 reads CASSLGGEAEQFF. The CDR3 DNA follows: TGTGCCAGCAGTCTAGGGGGGGAGGCTGAGCAGTTCTTC.

The rearrangement joins TRBV5-1 to TRBJ2-7; the D is unclear. The CDR3 length is 15 residues. The V end lost 2 bases, the J end lost 0 bases, and 12 bases lay between the germline ends. The germline gives CDR1 SGHRS, CDR2 YFSETQ. For the CDR3, the DNA is TGCGCCAGCAGCTTAGGTCCTTGGGACTCCTACGAGCAGTACTTC. This encodes CASSLGPWDSYEQYF. The entire variable domain, with the rest obtained from reference TRBV5-1 and TRBJ2-7, is as follows: KAGVTQTPRYLIKTRGQQVTLSCSPISGHRSVSWYQQTPGQGLQFLFEYFSETQRNKGNFPGRFSGRQFSNSRSEMNVSTLELGDSALYLCASSLGPWDSYEQYFGPGTRLTVT.

The chain links TRBV6-1 to TRBJ2-3; TRBD1 matches 9 bases. This CDR3 comprises 16 residues. Losses at the gene ends were 3 bases for V and 3 bases for J; bases not matched to a gene: 7. Germline V gene sequence: CDR1 MNHNS, CDR2 SASEGT. CDR3 residues: CASSDGPGQGTDTQYF. As DNA, the CDR3 is TGTGCCAGCAGTGATGGACCGGGACAGGGAACAGATACGCAGTATTTT.

The chain uses TRBV2 and TRBJ1-1; D gene uncertain. V was cut by 4 bases and J by 5 bases, with 11 bases left in between. The length of the CDR3 is 13 residues. In germline, CDR1 is SNHLY, CDR2 FYNNEI. This CDR3 is CASSGVKETEAFF. CDR3 in DNA: TGTGCCAGCAGTGGGGTAAAGGAGACTGAAGCTTTCTTT.